This T cell receptor (beta chain) was recorded in a study of blood T cell repertoires in COVID-19. Overall study context: Researchers got acute and convalescent COVID-19 samples from the United States, Italy and Spain. Nucleic acid was either cDNA or gDNA, and it came from T cells, B-cell-depleted T cells, or PBMCs.

Trimming pared 0 bases from V and 5 bases from J, leaving 13 bases between. This CDR3 is built from 15 residues. Per the germline V gene, CDR1 is LGHNA and CDR2 is YSLEER. Study processing details: Estimation of nucleated cell counts relied on the amplification of reference gene primers. Profiled with immunoSEQ multiplex PCR; TCRdb holds only in-frame clones, not every one. V and J calls and clone size are copied from that table; D and trimming were computed from the DNA. Found here are about 72,000 clones, roughly 85% of them singletons; the top ten hold about a third. This rearrangement joins TRBV4-3 to TRBJ2-5, with D possibly matching TRBD1 (5 bases). The clonotype originates from a woman aged 80 or over with active or convalescent COVID-19. The sequenced sample consisted of peripheral blood. The DNA for the CDR3 is TGCGCCAGCAGCCAAGATCTAAGGCAGGGTGAGACCCAGTACTTC. Residues: CASSQDLRQGETQYF.